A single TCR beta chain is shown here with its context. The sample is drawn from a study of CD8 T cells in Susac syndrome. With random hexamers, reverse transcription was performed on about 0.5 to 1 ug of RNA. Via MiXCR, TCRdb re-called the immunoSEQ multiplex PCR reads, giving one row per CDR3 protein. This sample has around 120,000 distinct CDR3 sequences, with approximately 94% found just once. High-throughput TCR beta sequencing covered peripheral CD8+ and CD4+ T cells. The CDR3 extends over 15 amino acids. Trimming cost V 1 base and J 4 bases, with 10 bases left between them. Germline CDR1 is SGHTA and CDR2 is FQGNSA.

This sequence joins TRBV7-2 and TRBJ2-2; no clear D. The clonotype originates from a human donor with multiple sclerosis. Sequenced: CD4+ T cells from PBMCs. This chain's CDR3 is CASSLGVGGTGELFF. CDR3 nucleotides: TGTGCCAGCAGCTTAGGAGTAGGCGGCACCGGGGAGCTGTTTTTT.